The next 23 T cell receptor beta chains were all read from a single sample in a study of shared clonotypes between healthy human individuals. Sequencing was performed with immunoSEQ multiplex PCR; in TCRdb, only in-frame clones are kept and a portion is missing. The table lists fewer than 1.6 million clones, around 98.5% of them singletons, with about 0.34% in the top ten. Sequenced sample: naive CD4+ T cells sorted from blood. Subset given: CD45RA+ positively selected. The source is a man younger than 45 in good health.

The V gene is TRBV5-6, the J gene TRBJ1-2; a possible D gene is TRBD1 (6 bases). V lost 4 bases and J lost 4, with 26 bases in between. The CDR3 totals 18 residues. Germline CDR1 and CDR2: SGHDT and YYEEEE. The CDR3 sequence is CASSPRARIIGGPYGYTF. DNA of the CDR3: TGTGCCAGCAGCCCTCGGGCCCGAATTATTGGGGGCCCCTATGGCTACACCTTC.

This chain connects TRBV6-5 to TRBJ2-1, with 8 bases aligning to TRBD2. After removal of 4 bases from V and 2 bases from J, the junction contained 7 bases not matched to a gene. The CDR3 consists of 16 residues. In germline, CDR1 is MNHEY, CDR2 SVGAGI. The CDR3 loop reads CASSWLAGRAYNEQFF. CDR3 coding DNA: TGTGCCAGCAGTTGGTTAGCGGGACGGGCCTACAATGAGCAGTTCTTC.

The count of this clone is one. V is TRBV11-1 and J is TRBJ1-4; TRBD1 matches at 8 bases. CDR1 and CDR2 (germline): SGHAT, FQDESV (reference sequence). This CDR3 has 14 residues. V was pared by 5 bases and J by 8 bases, with 7 bases of the junction left unmatched. The CDR3 region has the DNA TGTGCCAGCAGCCCAGACAGGGGAAACGAAAAACTGTTTTTT. As protein: CASSPDRGNEKLFF.

A single count supports this clone. V and J are TRBV11-2 and TRBJ2-5; no reliable D call. The CDR3 loop spans 15 amino acids. Trimming cost V 1 base and J 0 bases, with 9 bases left between them. Germline V gene lookup returns CDR1 SGHAT and CDR2 FQNNGV. CDR3 nucleotides: TGTGCCAGCAGCTTAGGGAGAAGGTACCAAGAGACCCAGTACTTC. It yields the protein CASSLGRRYQETQYF.

This clone was detected only a few times. This CDR3 is also generated by other DNA sequences in the sample. V gene TRBV28 combines with J gene TRBJ1-5, with unresolved D. V was shortened by 2 bases and J by 5 bases, with 4 bases between the two germline ends. The germline V gene has CDR1 MDHEN and CDR2 SYDVKM. This CDR3 is 12 amino acids long. The CDR3 DNA is TGTGCCAGCAGTTTACCAGATCAGCCCCAGCATTTT. Translation gives CASSLPDQPQHF. Combining the CDR3 with reference TRBV28 and TRBJ1-5 gives the whole variable domain DVKVTQSSRYLVKRTGEKVFLECVQDMDHENMFWYRQDPGLGLRLIYFSYDVKMKEKGDIPEGYSVSREKKERFSLILESASTNQTSMYLCASSLPDQPQHFGDGTRLSIL.

The chain couples TRBV5-4 to TRBJ2-2; 10 bases map to TRBD2. Looked up from germline, CDR1 is SGHNT and CDR2 is YYREEE (reference sequence). V lost 1 base to trimming and J lost 4 bases; unmatched junction nucleotides: 4. The CDR3 loop spans 16 amino acids. The CDR3 DNA follows: TGTGCCAGCAGCTTGAGCGGGAGGGCCGTCACCGGGGAGCTGTTTTTT. Translating gives CASSLSGRAVTGELFF.

This clone was counted once. The chain uses TRBV28 and TRBJ2-5, with D uncertain. V lost 7 bases to trimming and J lost 8 bases, with 17 bases between them. Germline V lookup: CDR1 MDHEN, CDR2 SYDVKM. The CDR3 sequence is 13 residues long. The CDR3 spells CASTETPTRTQYF. In nucleotides, the CDR3 is TGTGCCAGCACCGAGACCCCCACCCGCACCCAGTACTTC.

The chain is built from TRBV1 and TRBJ2-5; the DNA was not compared with TRBD2, the D call given in the table. TRBV1 is a known pseudogene. This CDR3 has 12 amino acids. The CDR3 spells CTSSQAQETQYF. The CDR3 nucleotides are TGCACCAGCAGCCAAGCGCAAGAGACCCAGTACTTC.

This chain links TRBV29-1 with TRBJ1-4; 7 bases map to TRBD1. Germline lookup yields CDR1 SQVTM and CDR2 ANQGSEA. This CDR3 spans 14 amino acids. Trimming at V came to 6 bases and at J to 3 bases, leaving 7 bases not matched to a gene. The CDR3 nucleotides are TGCAGCGTGAGAACGACAGGGTCTAATGAAAAACTGTTTTTT. Protein sequence: CSVRTTGSNEKLFF.

Concerning this clone: Other nucleotide sequences in the sample specify the same CDR3. The chain combines TRBV6-6 with TRBJ2-7; possible D gene TRBD2, 5 bases. CDR1 is MNHNY, CDR2 SVGAGI, per germline (reference sequence). This CDR3 has 12 amino acids. Trimming removed 6 bases at V and 3 bases at J, with 9 bases between. CDR3 DNA: TGTGCCAGCAGCCCACTAGGCTACGAGCAGTACTTC. Its protein is CASSPLGYEQYF.

J is TRBJ2-7 and V is TRBV28; D gene ambiguous. V was shortened by 3 bases and J by 5 bases, with 14 bases between the two germline ends. Per germline, CDR1 MDHEN and CDR2 SYDVKM. The CDR3 is 14 amino acids. CDR3 region: CASSFRFGFNEQYF. CDR3 in DNA: TGTGCCAGCAGTTTTCGGTTCGGGTTCAACGAGCAGTACTTC.

The rearrangement links TRBV7-9 to TRBJ2-1, with TRBD2 as a possible D gene (6 bases). CDR3 length equals 14 residues. The germline V and J ends were trimmed by 4 bases and 10 bases, with 17 bases remaining between them. Germline V gene data show CDR1 as SEHNR and CDR2 as FQNEAQ (reference sequence). The CDR3 coding sequence is TGTGCCAGCAGCTCGACCTTAAAGGGGAGGGAGCAGTTCTTC. As protein: CASSSTLKGREQFF.

The chain links TRBV6-5 to TRBJ2-1, with TRBD2 matching 7 bases. V shed 4 bases and J 7 bases; nucleotides not matched to a gene: 10. The V gene's germline CDR1 is MNHEY and CDR2 SVGAGI. The CDR3 runs to 15 residues. Here the CDR3 reads CASSSITGAGNEQFF. For the CDR3, the DNA is TGTGCCAGCAGTTCAATCACGGGAGCGGGGAATGAGCAGTTCTTC.

The chain couples TRBV29-1 to TRBJ2-3, with 10 positions matching TRBD1. This CDR3 is 14 amino acids long. Trimming at V came to 7 bases and at J to 2 bases, leaving 6 bases not matched to a gene. Germline CDR1 is SQVTM and CDR2 is ANQGSEA. As DNA, the CDR3 is TGCAGCGCCTGGGACAGGGGCGACACAGATACGCAGTATTTT. Residues: CSAWDRGDTDTQYF.

The chain couples TRBV5-1 to TRBJ2-3; TRBD1 might be the D (6 bases). The CDR3 contains 16 residues. Trimming shortened V by 0 bases and J by 3 bases, and 14 bases separated the two germline ends. Germline V gene sequence: CDR1 SGHRS, CDR2 YFSETQ. The CDR3 loop reads CASSLGGGQGTDTQYF. Written as DNA, the CDR3 is TGCGCCAGCAGCTTGGGTGGGGGCCAGGGAACAGATACGCAGTATTTT. Variable domain in full (rest from reference TRBV5-1 and TRBJ2-3): KAGVTQTPRYLIKTRGQQVTLSCSPISGHRSVSWYQQTPGQGLQFLFEYFSETQRNKGNFPGRFSGRQFSNSRSEMNVSTLELGDSALYLCASSLGGGQGTDTQYFGPGTRLTVL.

The chain recombines TRBV19 with TRBJ2-2; TRBD2 matches 11 bases. The germline V gene has CDR1 LNHDA and CDR2 SQIVND (reference sequence). The V and J ends lost 5 bases and 4 bases, in that order; junction bases with no gene match: 9. The length of the CDR3 is 17 residues. The CDR3 nucleotides are TGTGCCAGTAGTTGGTCTAGCGGGAGGTTTATCACCGGGGAGCTGTTTTTT. This encodes CASSWSSGRFITGELFF.

The chain uses TRBV28 and TRBJ2-7; TRBD2 might be the D (6 bases). Germline CDR1 reads MDHEN; CDR2 reads SYDVKM. Trimming cost V 10 bases and J 3 bases, with 13 bases left between them. The CDR3 loop spans 12 amino acids. The CDR3 protein is CAIRGLHYEQYF. Here the CDR3 DNA reads TGTGCCATCCGTGGACTACACTACGAGCAGTACTTC.

This clone was detected once. The J gene is TRBJ1-1, the V gene TRBV5-1; D is uncertain. CDR3 length: 15 amino acids. V lost 0 bases and J 0 bases, leaving 9 bases between the germline ends. In germline, CDR1 is SGHRS, CDR2 YFSETQ. CDR3 region: CASSLDTAMNTEAFF. The CDR3 nucleotides are TGCGCCAGCAGCTTGGATACGGCCATGAACACTGAAGCTTTCTTT.

The V call is TRBV7-9, the J call TRBJ1-5; D unclear. Trimming removed 5 bases at V and 8 bases at J, with 16 bases between. The CDR3 contains 14 residues. Germline V gene lookup returns CDR1 SEHNR and CDR2 FQNEAQ (reference sequence). Here the CDR3 DNA reads TGTGCCAGCAGCCACCTGGAAGGTTTGGAGCCCCAGCATTTT. It yields the protein CASSHLEGLEPQHF.

V gene TRBV6-5 combines with J gene TRBJ2-2; TRBD2 might be the D (5 bases). The V and J ends lost 7 bases and 0 bases respectively, with 12 bases between them. The CDR3 is 15 amino acids. Germline V gene data show CDR1 as MNHEY and CDR2 as SVGAGI. The CDR3 nucleotides read TGTGCCAGCAAAATTGGACTGGCGAACACCGGGGAGCTGTTTTTT. Its protein product is CASKIGLANTGELFF.

The count of this clone is one. This rearrangement joins TRBV11-2 to TRBJ2-7, with D perhaps assigned TRBD1 or TRBD2 (5 bases each). The CDR3 is 14 amino acids. V gave up 2 bases and J gave up 3 bases, with 11 bases separating them. The germline V gene has CDR1 SGHAT and CDR2 FQNNGV. Here the CDR3 DNA reads TGTGCCAGCAGCTTAAGAGGGGCCTTCTACGAGCAGTACTTC. Translating it yields CASSLRGAFYEQYF.

The chain joins TRBV27 to TRBJ2-7; the D gene is possibly TRBD2 (5 bases). The CDR3 is 14 amino acids. Deletions cut 6 bases from V and 0 bases from J, with 12 bases between. Germline lookup yields CDR1 MNHEY and CDR2 SMNVEV (reference sequence). The CDR3 sequence: CASRSPGVSYEQYF. DNA of the CDR3: TGTGCCAGCAGAAGCCCCGGGGTCTCCTACGAGCAGTACTTC.

V is TRBV9 and J is TRBJ1-2; D call uncertain. Germline CDR1 reads SGDLS; CDR2 reads YYNGEE. V was cut by 0 bases and J by 1 base, with 10 bases left in between. The CDR3 extends over 15 amino acids. The CDR3 reads CASSVGAGLNYGYTF. Here the CDR3 DNA reads TGTGCCAGCAGCGTAGGGGCAGGACTTAACTATGGCTACACCTTC. Full variable domain (missing parts from reference TRBV9 and TRBJ1-2): DSGVTQTPKHLITATGQRVTLRCSPRSGDLSVYWYQQSLDQGLQFLIQYYNGEERAKGNILERFSAQQFPDLHSELNLSSLELGDSALYFCASSVGAGLNYGYTFGSGTRLTVV.